One sample yielded the 19 T cell receptor beta chains listed below, sequenced in a study of T cell responses to AZD1222 COVID-19 vaccine. TCRdb's table, derived via immunoSEQ multiplex PCR, lists solely in-frame clones and lacks some. The repertoire holds more than 110,000 clones, with 80% to 95% as singletons. The specimen was peripheral blood, collected 28 days after the second AZD1222 dose. The receptors originated from an adult who received the AZD1222 COVID-19 vaccine.

The chain couples TRBV7-9 to TRBJ2-7, with 11 bases aligning to TRBD2. The CDR3 sequence is 18 residues long. V lost 4 bases, J lost 4 bases, and 15 bases stayed unmatched. From germline, CDR1 is SEHNR and CDR2 FQNEAQ (reference sequence). The CDR3 DNA sequence: TGTGCCAGCAGCTCAGAAGAAGTTGCGGGACTAGCGGTATACGAGCAGTACTTC. It codes for CASSSEEVAGLAVYEQYF. Based on the CDR3 plus reference TRBV7-9 and TRBJ2-7, the full variable domain is DTGVSQNPRHKITKRGQNVTFRCDPISEHNRLYWYRQTLGQGPEFLTYFQNEAQLEKSRLLSDRFSAERPKGSFSTLEIQRTEQGDSAMYLCASSSEEVAGLAVYEQYFGPGTRLTVT.

This chain joins TRBV27 and TRBJ2-1, with unresolved D. The V end was cut by 8 bases, the J end by 5 bases, with 16 bases between. The germline CDR1 and CDR2 sequences are MNHEY and SMNVEV (reference sequence). CDR3 length equals 14 residues. CDR3 sequence (DNA): TGTGCCAGCGGCTCTTATCGGATAGACAATGAGCAGTTCTTC. Residues: CASGSYRIDNEQFF.

The gene calls are TRBV28 and TRBJ1-5, with TRBD1 matching over 8 bases. V lost 3 bases to trimming and J lost 2 bases; unmatched junction nucleotides: 6. In germline, CDR1 is MDHEN, CDR2 SYDVKM. CDR3 size: 16 residues. CDR3 in amino acids: CASSLRQGLGNQPQHF. The CDR3 coding sequence is TGTGCCAGCAGTTTGCGACAGGGGCTTGGCAATCAGCCCCAGCATTTT.

The V and J genes are TRBV27 and TRBJ2-2, with TRBD2 as a possible D gene (6 bases). The CDR3 length is 17 residues. V lost 7 bases and J lost 0, with 18 bases in between. Looked up from germline, CDR1 is MNHEY and CDR2 is SMNVEV (reference sequence). The chain's CDR3 is CASNSAGRIANTGELFF. CDR3 DNA sequence: TGTGCCAGCAACTCCGCGGGGCGGATCGCGAACACCGGGGAGCTGTTTTTT.

This chain connects TRBV2 to TRBJ2-2, with a weak D call TRBD2 (6 bases). CDR3 length equals 15 residues. Germline values: CDR1 SNHLY, CDR2 FYNNEI. With 2 bases removed from V and 5 bases from J, the gap between germline ends came to 12 bases. CDR3 region: CASSERGIRTGELFF. The CDR3 nucleotides read TGTGCCAGCAGTGAACGCGGGATAAGGACCGGGGAGCTGTTTTTT.

The CDR3 DNA reads as TGTGCCAGCAGGCCCGACCCCACTTGGACTGAGCAGTTCTTC. It translates to CASRPDPTWTEQFF. The chain employs TRBV6-5 and TRBJ2-1, with D uncertain. Trimming took 6 bases from V and 9 from J, leaving 18 bases between them. The CDR3 is 14 residues long. Germline V gene sequence: CDR1 MNHEY, CDR2 SVGAGI.

The rearrangement joins TRBV28 to TRBJ1-2; TRBD1 matches at 10 bases. This CDR3 region has 17 residues. V trimming: 5 bases; J trimming: 4 bases; junction bases outside the gene matches: 13. CDR1 and CDR2 from the germline V gene are MDHEN and SYDVKM. Here the CDR3 reads CASSQTLGTGASYGYTF. In DNA form, the CDR3 reads TGTGCCAGCAGTCAAACCCTTGGGACAGGGGCAAGCTATGGCTACACCTTC.

The rearrangement links TRBV2 to TRBJ2-7; D gene unclear. With 4 bases removed from V and 0 bases from J, the gap between germline ends came to 10 bases. CDR1 and CDR2 from the germline V gene are SNHLY and FYNNEI. This CDR3 region has 14 residues. In nucleotides, the CDR3 is TGTGCCAGCAGTGTCACGGCAGGCTCCTACGAGCAGTACTTC. It translates to CASSVTAGSYEQYF.

The chain links TRBV4-3 to TRBJ1-1, with D uncertain. The V end was cut by 5 bases, the J end by 8 bases, with 9 bases between. This CDR3 is built from 11 residues. Germline CDR1 reads LGHNA; CDR2 reads YSLEER. This CDR3 reads CASSYGREAFF. The CDR3 DNA reads as TGCGCCAGCAGCTATGGCAGAGAAGCTTTCTTT.

This chain uses TRBV28 with TRBJ1-1; 8 positions agree with TRBD1. Germline-derived CDR1 and CDR2 are MDHEN and SYDVKM. Trimming removed 7 bases from V and 2 bases from J; junction bases left unmatched: 9. The CDR3 spans 15 residues. DNA for the CDR3: TGTGCCAGCACTCCCGCGGACAGGGATAACACTGAAGCTTTCTTT. It encodes CASTPADRDNTEAFF.

This rearrangement joins TRBV7-2 to TRBJ2-1; 7 nucleotides match TRBD2. The CDR3 contains 15 residues. The germline CDR1 and CDR2 sequences are SGHTA and FQGNSA. With 1 base clipped from V and 4 bases from J, the junction kept 4 bases outside the gene matches. CDR3: CASSLEASGYNEQFF. CDR3 nucleotide sequence: TGTGCCAGCAGCTTAGAGGCTAGCGGTTACAATGAGCAGTTCTTC.

The chain recombines TRBV9 with TRBJ1-2, with D uncertain. Trimming left V 4 bases short and J 13 bases short, with 17 bases between. Germline V CDR1 and CDR2: SGDLS, YYNGEE. The CDR3 consists of 12 residues. DNA for the CDR3: TGTGCCAGCAGCCTGGGGTCCTCTATTCCCACCTTC. It is translated as CASSLGSSIPTF.

The V and J genes are TRBV10-3 and TRBJ2-5, with D tentatively TRBD1 or TRBD2 (5 bases each). Trimming left V 6 bases short and J 7 bases short, with 15 bases between. The germline V gene has CDR1 ENHRY and CDR2 SYGVKD. The CDR3 consists of 13 residues. CDR3 sequence: CAIREGPGGTQYF. In DNA, the CDR3 is TGTGCCATCAGAGAGGGGCCCGGCGGGACCCAGTACTTC.

The chain uses TRBV29-1 and TRBJ2-2, with unresolved D. Trimming pared 7 bases from V and 1 base from J, leaving 10 bases between. Germline CDR1 is SQVTM and CDR2 is ANQGSEA. The CDR3 sequence is 13 residues long. The CDR3 sequence is CSASWENTGELFF. The CDR3 DNA reads as TGCAGCGCCTCCTGGGAGAACACCGGGGAGCTGTTTTTT.

The chain employs TRBV5-1 and TRBJ2-3; 8 bases agree with TRBD2. The CDR3 sequence is 15 residues long. Germline trimming cut 7 bases from V and 0 bases from J; bases unmatched to any gene: 7. Germline loops: CDR1 SGHRS, CDR2 YFSETQ. CDR3: CASQLAASSTDTQYF. The CDR3 nucleotides read TGCGCCAGCCAACTAGCGGCCTCTAGCACAGATACGCAGTATTTT. Looking up the rest from reference TRBV5-1 and TRBJ2-3 gives the full variable domain: KAGVTQTPRYLIKTRGQQVTLSCSPISGHRSVSWYQQTPGQGLQFLFEYFSETQRNKGNFPGRFSGRQFSNSRSEMNVSTLELGDSALYLCASQLAASSTDTQYFGPGTRLTVL.

V and J are TRBV5-4 and TRBJ1-4; a possible D gene is TRBD1 (5 bases). With 0 bases removed from V and 8 bases from J, the gap between germline ends came to 14 bases. CDR1 and CDR2 from the germline V gene are SGHNT and YYREEE (reference sequence). The CDR3 covers 15 residues. The CDR3 loop is CASSLARGLGEKLFF. CDR3 DNA sequence: TGTGCCAGCAGCTTGGCCCGGGGACTTGGGGAAAAACTGTTTTTT.

This chain connects TRBV6-5 to TRBJ2-1; D not resolved. The CDR3 contains 13 residues. The germline V gene has CDR1 MNHEY and CDR2 SVGAGI. V lost 2 bases to trimming and J lost 2 bases, with 4 bases between them. The DNA for the CDR3 is TGTGCCAGCAGTTACCGGGCCTACAATGAGCAGTTCTTC. This translates into CASSYRAYNEQFF.

The chain recombines TRBV11-2 with TRBJ2-7; maybe TRBD1 (7 bases). CDR1 is SGHAT and CDR2 is FQNNGV in the germline V gene. The V end lost 4 bases, the J end lost 7 bases, and 26 bases lay between the germline ends. CDR3 length equals 17 residues. The CDR3 region is CASSSSILTGRHWEQYF. In nucleotides, the CDR3 is TGTGCCAGCAGCTCATCAATCTTGACAGGGAGGCATTGGGAGCAGTACTTC. The full variable domain, with the rest looked up from reference TRBV11-2 and TRBJ2-7, is EAGVAQSPRYKIIEKRQSVAFWCNPISGHATLYWYQQILGQGPKLLIQFQNNGVVDDSQLPKDRFSAERLKGVDSTLKIQPAKLEDSAVYLCASSSSILTGRHWEQYFGPGTRLTVT.

This clone appeared a single time. The chain carries TRBV3-1 (or the pseudogene TRBV3-2) and TRBJ1-1; D is perhaps TRBD1 (6 bases). V shed 2 bases and J shed 0 bases, with 16 bases lying between them. This CDR3 has 17 residues. Germline CDR1 and CDR2: LGHDT and YNNKEL (reference sequence). The CDR3 loop is CASSQYRDTGLNTEAFF. DNA for the CDR3: TGTGCCAGCAGCCAATACCGGGACACCGGATTGAACACTGAAGCTTTCTTT.